The TCR beta chain described here comes from a study of cytomegalovirus exposure and HLA in healthy donors. The PCR used 60 Vbeta and 13 Jbeta primers. Sequencing used immunoSEQ multiplex PCR; TCRdb keeps in-frame clones, though not all of them. The table records 180,000 or so clones, approximately 80% of them present only once. This CDR3 is 16 amino acids long. CDR1 and CDR2 (germline): SGHTA, FQGTGA. V trimming: 5 bases; J trimming: 9 bases; junction bases outside the gene matches: 17. This TCR derives from a woman aged 18-29 years in good health and CMV-seronegative. The material sequenced was PBMCs. The chain recombines TRBV7-3 with TRBJ2-3; 7 nucleotides match TRBD2. CDR3 DNA sequence: TGTGCCAGCAGCCCGATTGGGACTATCAAGTCTGGGACGCAGTATTTT. This gives the protein CASSPIGTIKSGTQYF.